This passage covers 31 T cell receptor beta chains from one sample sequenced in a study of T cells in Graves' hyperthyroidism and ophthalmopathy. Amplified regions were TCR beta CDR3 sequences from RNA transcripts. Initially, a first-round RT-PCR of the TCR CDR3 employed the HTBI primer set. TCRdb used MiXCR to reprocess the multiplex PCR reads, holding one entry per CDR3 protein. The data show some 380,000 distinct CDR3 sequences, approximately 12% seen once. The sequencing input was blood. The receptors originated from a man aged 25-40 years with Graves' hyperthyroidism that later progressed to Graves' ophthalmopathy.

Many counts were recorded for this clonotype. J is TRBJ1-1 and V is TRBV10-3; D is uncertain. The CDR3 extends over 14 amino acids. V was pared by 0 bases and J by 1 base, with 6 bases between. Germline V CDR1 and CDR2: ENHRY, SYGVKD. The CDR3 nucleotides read TGTGCCATCAGTGAGTCTTCGCCGAACACTGAAGCTTTCTTT. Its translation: CAISESSPNTEAFF.

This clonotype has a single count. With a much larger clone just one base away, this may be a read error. CDR3 in amino acids: CACLPPGYYGYTF. The CDR3 bases are TGTGCCTGCCTCCCACCGGGGTACTATGGCTACACCTTC. This chain connects TRBV30 to TRBJ1-2; D is unclear. CDR1 GTSNPN and CDR2 SVGIG come from the germline V gene (reference sequence). This CDR3 is built from 13 residues. V dropped 6 bases and J dropped 3 bases, with 14 bases sitting between them.

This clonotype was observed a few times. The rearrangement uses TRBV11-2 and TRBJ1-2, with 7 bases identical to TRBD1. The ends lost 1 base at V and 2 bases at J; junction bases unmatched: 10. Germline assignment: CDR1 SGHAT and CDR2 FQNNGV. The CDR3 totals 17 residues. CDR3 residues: CASSLVFRGSANYGYTF. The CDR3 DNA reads TGTGCCAGCAGCTTAGTCTTCAGGGGGTCAGCGAACTATGGCTACACCTTC.

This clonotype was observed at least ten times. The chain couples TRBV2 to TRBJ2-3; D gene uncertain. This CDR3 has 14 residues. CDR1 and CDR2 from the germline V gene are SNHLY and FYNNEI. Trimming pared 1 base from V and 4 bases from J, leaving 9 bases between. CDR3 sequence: CASSEGFKPDTQYF. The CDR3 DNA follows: TGTGCCAGCAGTGAAGGCTTCAAGCCAGATACGCAGTATTTT. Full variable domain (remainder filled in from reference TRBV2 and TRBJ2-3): EPEVTQTPSHQVTQMGQEVILRCVPISNHLYFYWYRQILGQKVEFLVSFYNNEISEKSEIFDDQFSVERPDGSNFTLKIRSTKLEDSAMYFCASSEGFKPDTQYFGPGTRLTVL.

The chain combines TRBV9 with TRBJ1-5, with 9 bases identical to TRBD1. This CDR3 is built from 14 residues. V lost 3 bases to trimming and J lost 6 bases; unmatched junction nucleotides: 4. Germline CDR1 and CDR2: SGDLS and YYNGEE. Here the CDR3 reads CASSAGTGPQPQHF. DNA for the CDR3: TGTGCCAGCAGCGCCGGGACAGGGCCTCAGCCCCAGCATTTT.

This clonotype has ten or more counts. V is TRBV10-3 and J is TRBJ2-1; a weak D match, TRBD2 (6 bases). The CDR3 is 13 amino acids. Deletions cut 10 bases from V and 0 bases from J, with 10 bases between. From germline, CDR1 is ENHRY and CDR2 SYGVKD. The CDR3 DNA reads TGTGCCACCCGGGGGAGCTCCTACAATGAGCAGTTCTTC. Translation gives CATRGSSYNEQFF.

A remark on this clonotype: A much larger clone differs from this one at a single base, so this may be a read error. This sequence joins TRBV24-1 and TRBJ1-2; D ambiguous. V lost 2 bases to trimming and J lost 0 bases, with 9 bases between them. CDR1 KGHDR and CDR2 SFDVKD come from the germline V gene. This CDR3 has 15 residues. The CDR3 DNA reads TGTGCCACCAGTGATTCCCACGGAGCTAACTATGGCTACACCTTC. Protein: CATSDSHGANYGYTF.

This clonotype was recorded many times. CDR3 residues: CASSSFSGTGTYEQYF. As DNA, the CDR3 is TGTGCCAGCAGCTCCTTTTCCGGGACAGGAACCTACGAGCAGTACTTC. The chain joins TRBV11-2 to TRBJ2-7; 8 bases map to TRBD1. The germline V gene encodes CDR1 SGHAT and CDR2 FQNNGV. This CDR3 region has 16 residues. V was pared by 4 bases and J by 2 bases, with 10 bases of the junction left unmatched.

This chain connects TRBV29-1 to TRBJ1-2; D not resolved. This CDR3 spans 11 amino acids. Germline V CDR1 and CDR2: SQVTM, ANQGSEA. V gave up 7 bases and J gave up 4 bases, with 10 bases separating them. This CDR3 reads CSARPTYGYTF. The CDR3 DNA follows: TGCAGCGCCCGACCGACCTATGGCTACACCTTC.

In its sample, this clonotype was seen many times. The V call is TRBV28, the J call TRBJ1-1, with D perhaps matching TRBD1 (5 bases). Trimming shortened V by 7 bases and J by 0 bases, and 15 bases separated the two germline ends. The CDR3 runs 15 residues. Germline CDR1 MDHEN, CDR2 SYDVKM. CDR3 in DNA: TGTGCCAGCACCAGGGTATCGGACATGAACACTGAAGCTTTCTTT. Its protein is CASTRVSDMNTEAFF.

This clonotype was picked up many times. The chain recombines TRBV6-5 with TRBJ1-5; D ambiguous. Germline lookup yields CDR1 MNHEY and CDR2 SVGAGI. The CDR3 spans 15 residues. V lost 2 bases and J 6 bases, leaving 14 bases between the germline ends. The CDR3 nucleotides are TGTGCCAGCAGTTACGGTCGGGGATTTGGTCAGCCCCAGCATTTT. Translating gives CASSYGRGFGQPQHF.

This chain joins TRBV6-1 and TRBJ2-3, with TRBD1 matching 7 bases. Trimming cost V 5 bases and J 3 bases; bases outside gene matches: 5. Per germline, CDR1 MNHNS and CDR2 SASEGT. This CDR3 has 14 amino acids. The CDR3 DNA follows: TGTGCCAGCAGTTGGGGCAGGGGGACAGATACGCAGTATTTT. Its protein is CASSWGRGTDTQYF.

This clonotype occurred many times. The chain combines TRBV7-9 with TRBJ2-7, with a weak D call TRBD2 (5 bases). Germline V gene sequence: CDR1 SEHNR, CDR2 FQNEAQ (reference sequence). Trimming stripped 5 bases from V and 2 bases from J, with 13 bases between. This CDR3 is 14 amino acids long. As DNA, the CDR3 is TGTGCCAGCAGCCATGGACGGGGAACCTACGAGCAGTACTTC. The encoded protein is CASSHGRGTYEQYF.

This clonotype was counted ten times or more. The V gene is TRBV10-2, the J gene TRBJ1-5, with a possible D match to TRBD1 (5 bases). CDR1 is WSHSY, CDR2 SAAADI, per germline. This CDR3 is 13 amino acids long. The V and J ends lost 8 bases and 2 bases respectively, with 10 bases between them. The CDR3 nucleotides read TGCGCCAGCGGGGCGGGAGGCAATCAGCCCCAGCATTTT. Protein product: CASGAGGNQPQHF.

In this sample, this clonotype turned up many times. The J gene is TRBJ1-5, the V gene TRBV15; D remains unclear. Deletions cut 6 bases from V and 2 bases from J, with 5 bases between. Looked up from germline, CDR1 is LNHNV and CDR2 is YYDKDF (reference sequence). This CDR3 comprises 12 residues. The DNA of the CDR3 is TGTGCCACCAGTCGGGGCAATCAGCCCCAGCATTTT. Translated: CATSRGNQPQHF.

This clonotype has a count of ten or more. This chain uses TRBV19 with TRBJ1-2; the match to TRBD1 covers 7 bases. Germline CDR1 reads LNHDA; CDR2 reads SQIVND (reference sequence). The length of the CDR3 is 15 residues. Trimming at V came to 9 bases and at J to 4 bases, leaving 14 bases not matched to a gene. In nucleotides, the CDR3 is TGTGCCAGCGAGGATGCCGGGACAGATACCTATGGCTACACCTTC. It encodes CASEDAGTDTYGYTF.

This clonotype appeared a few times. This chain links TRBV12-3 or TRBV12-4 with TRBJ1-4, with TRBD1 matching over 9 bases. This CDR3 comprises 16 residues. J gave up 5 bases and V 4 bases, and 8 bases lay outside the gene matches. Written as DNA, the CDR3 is TGTGCCAGCAGTTCCACCCCTGGGACAGGGAATGAAAAACTGTTTTTT. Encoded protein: CASSSTPGTGNEKLFF.

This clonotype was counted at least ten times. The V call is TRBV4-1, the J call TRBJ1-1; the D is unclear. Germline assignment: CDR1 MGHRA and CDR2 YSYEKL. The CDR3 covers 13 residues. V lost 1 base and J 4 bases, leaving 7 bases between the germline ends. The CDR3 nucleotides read TGCGCCAGCAGCCAAGCCCGAGGCACTGAAGCTTTCTTT. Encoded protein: CASSQARGTEAFF.

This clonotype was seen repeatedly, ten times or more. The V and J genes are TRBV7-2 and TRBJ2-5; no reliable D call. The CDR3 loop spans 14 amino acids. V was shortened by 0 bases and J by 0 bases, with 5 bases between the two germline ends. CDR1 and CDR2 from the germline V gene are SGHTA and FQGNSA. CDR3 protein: CASSLAVYQETQYF. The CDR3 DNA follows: TGTGCCAGCAGCTTAGCAGTGTACCAAGAGACCCAGTACTTC.

The CDR3 region has the DNA TGTGCCAGCCAGGGGGAAGTCGATGCCACCTTC. It yields the protein CASQGEVDATF. The V call is TRBV2, the J call TRBJ1-2; 7 bases fit TRBD1. With 8 bases clipped from V and 13 bases from J, the junction kept 10 bases outside the gene matches. This CDR3 is built from 11 residues. Germline loops: CDR1 SNHLY, CDR2 FYNNEI.

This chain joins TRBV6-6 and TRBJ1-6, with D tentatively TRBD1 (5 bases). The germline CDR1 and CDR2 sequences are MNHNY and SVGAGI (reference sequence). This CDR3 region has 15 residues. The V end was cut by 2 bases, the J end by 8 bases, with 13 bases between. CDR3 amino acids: CASSYTGGRDSPLHF. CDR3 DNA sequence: TGTGCCAGCAGTTACACTGGGGGAAGGGATTCACCCCTCCACTTT.

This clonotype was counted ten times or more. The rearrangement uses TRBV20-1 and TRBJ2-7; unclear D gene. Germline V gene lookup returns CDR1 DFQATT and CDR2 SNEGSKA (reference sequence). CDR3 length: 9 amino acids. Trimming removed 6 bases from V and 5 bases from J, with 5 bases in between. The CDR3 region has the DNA TGCAGTGCCTCACACGAGCAGTACTTC. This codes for CSASHEQYF.

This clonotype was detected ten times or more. CDR3 amino acids: CASKRNSPLHF. CDR3 coding DNA: TGTGCCAGCAAACGTAATTCACCCCTCCACTTT. The gene calls are TRBV12-3 or TRBV12-4 and TRBJ1-6; D gene uncertain. V was trimmed by 7 bases and J by 6 bases, leaving 4 bases between them. The CDR3 sequence is 11 residues long.

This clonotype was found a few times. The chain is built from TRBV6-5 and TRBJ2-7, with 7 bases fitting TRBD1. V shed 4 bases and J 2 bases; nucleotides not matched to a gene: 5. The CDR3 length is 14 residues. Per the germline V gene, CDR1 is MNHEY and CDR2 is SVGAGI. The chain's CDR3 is CASSSTGIAYEQYF. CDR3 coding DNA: TGTGCCAGCAGTTCGACAGGGATCGCCTACGAGCAGTACTTC.

The CDR3 DNA reads as TGCGCCAGCAGCCCAGGACAGGGGTTGTACGAGCAGTACTTC. Residues: CASSPGQGLYEQYF. The chain links TRBV5-1 to TRBJ2-7; 9 bases match TRBD1. The CDR3 runs to 14 residues. Germline V gene lookup returns CDR1 SGHRS and CDR2 YFSETQ. V dropped 4 bases and J dropped 4; count of bases not matched to a gene: 6.

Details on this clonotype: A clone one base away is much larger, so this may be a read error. CDR3: CASAGAKNTEAFF. The CDR3 coding sequence is TGTGCCAGCGCGGGGGCCAAGAACACTGAAGCTTTCTTT. The chain is built from TRBV11-2 and TRBJ1-1; maybe TRBD1 (6 bases). Per germline, CDR1 SGHAT and CDR2 FQNNGV. Trimming cost V 8 bases and J 1 base, with 11 bases left between them. This CDR3 has 13 residues.

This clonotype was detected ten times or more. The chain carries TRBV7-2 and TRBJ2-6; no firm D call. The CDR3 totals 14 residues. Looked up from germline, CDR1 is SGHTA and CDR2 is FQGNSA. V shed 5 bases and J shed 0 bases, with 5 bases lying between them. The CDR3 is CASSPPSGANVLTF. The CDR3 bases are TGTGCCAGCAGCCCACCCTCTGGGGCCAACGTCCTGACTTTC.

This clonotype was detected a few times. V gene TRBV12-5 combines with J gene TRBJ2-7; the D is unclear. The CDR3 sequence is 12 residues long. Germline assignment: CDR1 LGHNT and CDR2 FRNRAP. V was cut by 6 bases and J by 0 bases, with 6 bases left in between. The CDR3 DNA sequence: TGTGCTAGTGGGACGGCCTCCTACGAGCAGTACTTC. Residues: CASGTASYEQYF.

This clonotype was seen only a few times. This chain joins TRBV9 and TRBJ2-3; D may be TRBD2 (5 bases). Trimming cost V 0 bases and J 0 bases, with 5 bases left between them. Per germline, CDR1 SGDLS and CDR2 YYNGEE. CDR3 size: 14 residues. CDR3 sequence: CASSVGRSTDTQYF. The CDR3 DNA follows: TGTGCCAGCAGCGTAGGGAGGAGCACAGATACGCAGTATTTT.

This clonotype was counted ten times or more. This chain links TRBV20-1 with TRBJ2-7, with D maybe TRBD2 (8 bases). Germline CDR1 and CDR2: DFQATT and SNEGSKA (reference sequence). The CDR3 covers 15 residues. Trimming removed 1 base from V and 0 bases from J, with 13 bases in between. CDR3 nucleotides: TGCAGTGCTAGAGCGACAGGGACTAGCTCCTACGAGCAGTACTTC. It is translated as CSARATGTSSYEQYF.

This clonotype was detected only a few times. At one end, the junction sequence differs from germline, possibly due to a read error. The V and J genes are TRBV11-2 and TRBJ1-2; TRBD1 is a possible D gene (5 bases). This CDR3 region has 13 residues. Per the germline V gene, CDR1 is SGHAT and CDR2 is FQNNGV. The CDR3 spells CANSLEGAGGYTF. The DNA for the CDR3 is TGTGCCAACAGCTTAGAAGGGGCAGGAGGCTACACCTTC. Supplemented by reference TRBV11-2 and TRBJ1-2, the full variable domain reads EAGVAQSPRYKIIEKRQSVAFWCNPISGHATLYWYQQILGQGPKLLIQFQNNGVVDDSQLPKDRFSAERLKGVDSTLKIQPAKLEDSAVYLCANSLEGAGGYTFGSGTRLTVV.